These 29 T cell receptor beta chains came from one sample sequenced in a study of blood T cell repertoires in COVID-19. TCRdb keeps only in-frame clones here, not all; method: immunoSEQ multiplex PCR. Here the sample spans 60,000 to 85,000 clones, more than 75% being singletons. The source material was peripheral blood. These receptors originate from a woman aged 55-69 years with acute or convalescent COVID-19.

Worth noting for this clone: Other nucleotide sequences from this sample produce the same CDR3. The gene calls are TRBV3-1 (or the pseudogene TRBV3-2) and TRBJ2-2; possible D gene TRBD2, 5 bases. Germline CDR1 LGHDT, CDR2 YNNKEL (reference sequence). Between the trimmed V and J ends, which lost 4 bases and 5 bases, there was a span of 8 bases. The CDR3 has 13 amino acids. As DNA, the CDR3 is TGTGCCAGCAGCCCGGGCGGGACCGGGGAGCTGTTTTTT. Translation gives CASSPGGTGELFF.

V gene TRBV9 combines with J gene TRBJ2-7; 9 nucleotides line up with TRBD1. With 1 base clipped from V and 7 bases from J, the junction kept 6 bases outside the gene matches. This CDR3 is built from 14 residues. Germline V CDR1 and CDR2: SGDLS, YYNGEE. The CDR3 DNA sequence: TGTGCCAGCAGCGTACAGGGACAGGGTGTAGAGCAGTACTTC. Residues: CASSVQGQGVEQYF.

The V call is TRBV14, the J call TRBJ1-2; D is uncertain. The CDR3 runs to 14 residues. The germline CDR1 and CDR2 sequences are SGHDN and FVKESK. Trimming left V 0 bases short and J 8 bases short, with 13 bases between. CDR3 DNA: TGTGCCAGCAGCCAAGATTATGGGCCCAGGGGCTACACCTTC. Translated, it gives CASSQDYGPRGYTF.

V usage is TRBV18 and J usage is TRBJ2-5; possible D gene TRBD2, 5 bases. The CDR3 totals 13 residues. V was shortened by 3 bases and J by 4 bases, with 9 bases between the two germline ends. Germline loops: CDR1 KGHSH, CDR2 LQKENI. The DNA of the CDR3 is TGTGCCAGCTCACCGACTACTGCAGAGACCCAGTACTTC. Translation gives CASSPTTAETQYF.

The rearrangement links TRBV14 to TRBJ1-2, with D unclear. Deletions cut 4 bases from V and 8 bases from J, with 23 bases between. CDR1 SGHDN and CDR2 FVKESK come from the germline V gene. The CDR3 is 16 residues long. CDR3 sequence reads: CASSPRTSTLQVGYTF. In DNA form, the CDR3 reads TGTGCCAGCAGCCCGCGAACCTCAACCTTGCAAGTCGGCTACACCTTC.

The chain joins TRBV2 to TRBJ2-7; 9 nucleotides align to TRBD1. The CDR3 sequence is 13 residues long. Unmatched junction bases numbered 6, after V lost 5 bases and J lost 7 bases. Looked up from germline, CDR1 is SNHLY and CDR2 is FYNNEI. CDR3 in amino acids: CASSFETGGEQYF. Here the CDR3 DNA reads TGTGCCAGCAGTTTCGAGACAGGGGGAGAGCAGTACTTC.

The V and J genes are TRBV7-2 and TRBJ2-7; TRBD2 agrees at 9 bases. The ends lost 1 base at V and 2 bases at J; junction bases unmatched: 3. The CDR3 has 15 amino acids. Germline CDR1 and CDR2: SGHTA and FQGNSA. CDR3 in DNA: TGTGCCAGCAGCTTAGTGACTAGCGGTCCCTACGAGCAGTACTTC. Its translation is CASSLVTSGPYEQYF.

CDR3 protein: CSVVGAGTQYF. The CDR3 DNA sequence: TGCAGCGTTGTGGGGGCTGGGACCCAGTACTTC. The J gene is TRBJ2-5, the V gene TRBV29-1; possible D gene TRBD1, 6 bases. The CDR3 extends over 11 amino acids. CDR1 SQVTM and CDR2 ANQGSEA come from the germline V gene. V lost 4 bases and J 7 bases, leaving 10 bases between the germline ends.

The rearrangement uses TRBV7-8 and TRBJ1-3; D is ambiguous. V shed 5 bases and J shed 0 bases, with 11 bases lying between them. This CDR3 spans 15 amino acids. Looked up from germline, CDR1 is SGHVS and CDR2 is FQNEAQ. The CDR3 reads CASSLRDFSGNTIYF. As DNA, the CDR3 is TGTGCCAGCAGCCTACGTGACTTCTCTGGAAACACCATATATTTT.

This clone was observed a handful of times. V and J are TRBV7-3 and TRBJ2-1; the match to TRBD2 covers 8 bases. There are 13 residues in the CDR3. The germline CDR1 and CDR2 sequences are SGHTA and FQGTGA. The junction had 6 bases not matched to a gene; V was cut back by 5 bases and J by 9 bases. CDR3 amino acids: CASSLRGGAEQFF. The CDR3 coding sequence is TGTGCCAGCAGCCTCCGGGGGGGGGCTGAGCAGTTCTTC.

This sequence joins TRBV5-5 and TRBJ1-2, with no clear D. Trimming cost V 2 bases and J 8 bases, with 19 bases left between them. CDR3 length: 15 amino acids. In germline, CDR1 is SGHKS, CDR2 YYEKEE (reference sequence). The CDR3 region is CASSLAENTGWGYTF. CDR3 sequence (DNA): TGTGCCAGCAGCTTAGCGGAAAATACCGGTTGGGGCTACACCTTC.

This clone was found a few times. The chain is built from TRBV6-2 or TRBV6-3 and TRBJ1-2; unclear D gene. Germline assignment: CDR1 MNHEY and CDR2 SVGEGT. Trimming shortened V by 2 bases and J by 4 bases, and 11 bases separated the two germline ends. The CDR3 is 14 amino acids. The CDR3 DNA is TGTGCCAGCAGTTACGATTCGGAGTCCTATGGCTACACCTTC. Residues: CASSYDSESYGYTF.

J is TRBJ1-1 and V is TRBV27; a weak D match, TRBD1 (5 bases). Germline-derived CDR1 and CDR2 are MNHEY and SMNVEV (reference sequence). The CDR3 length is 15 residues. V was clipped by 0 bases and J by 3 bases, with 11 bases between them. CDR3: CASSLSNRMYTEAFF. CDR3 DNA sequence: TGTGCCAGCAGTTTATCGAACAGGATGTACACTGAAGCTTTCTTT.

The rearrangement joins TRBV5-4 to TRBJ2-7; 11 bases fit TRBD2. After removal of 5 bases from V and 2 bases from J, the junction contained 3 bases not matched to a gene. Germline V lookup: CDR1 SGHNT, CDR2 YYREEE (reference sequence). This CDR3 has 14 amino acids. CDR3: CASRPGLAAYEQYF. As DNA, the CDR3 is TGTGCCAGCAGACCGGGACTAGCGGCCTACGAGCAGTACTTC.

V is TRBV4-3 and J is TRBJ1-6; D is possibly TRBD1 (5 bases). CDR3 length: 16 residues. Germline CDR1 reads LGHNA; CDR2 reads YSLEER. Trimming removed 0 bases from V and 6 bases from J, with 12 bases in between. The chain's CDR3 is CASSQDQRRVNSPLHF. CDR3 bases: TGCGCCAGCAGCCAAGATCAACGCAGGGTTAATTCACCCCTCCACTTT.

As for this clone: Other nucleotide sequences from this sample produce the same CDR3. The chain is built from TRBV5-1 and TRBJ1-1, with D tentatively TRBD1 (5 bases). CDR1 is SGHRS and CDR2 is YFSETQ in the germline V gene. Trimming stripped 3 bases from V and 1 base from J, with 7 bases between. The CDR3 extends over 13 amino acids. CDR3 coding DNA: TGCGCCAGCAGCTCCCAGGGGAACACTGAAGCTTTCTTT. It translates to CASSSQGNTEAFF.

In DNA, the CDR3 is TGTGCCAGCAGTCGATTAGCGGGCACTGAAGCTTTCTTT. This sequence encodes CASSRLAGTEAFF. V and J are TRBV12-3 or TRBV12-4 and TRBJ1-1; no clear D gene. V lost 5 bases to trimming and J lost 4 bases, with 11 bases between them. This CDR3 comprises 13 residues.

This chain links TRBV9 with TRBJ2-1; 8 nucleotides match TRBD2. With 4 bases clipped from V and 0 bases from J, the junction kept 9 bases outside the gene matches. Germline V gives CDR1 SGDLS, CDR2 YYNGEE. The CDR3 covers 17 residues. CDR3 amino acids: CASSPRPSGGSYNEQFF. The CDR3 DNA sequence: TGTGCCAGCAGCCCCCGACCAAGCGGGGGCTCCTACAATGAGCAGTTCTTC.

The gene calls are TRBV27 and TRBJ2-3; TRBD1 is a possible D gene (5 bases). Looked up from germline, CDR1 is MNHEY and CDR2 is SMNVEV (reference sequence). The CDR3 extends over 15 amino acids. Trimming pared 7 bases from V and 2 bases from J, leaving 16 bases between. This CDR3 is CASTPRTPVTDTQYF. DNA for the CDR3: TGTGCCAGCACCCCCCGGACACCAGTCACAGATACGCAGTATTTT.

Note on this clone: Likely a read error: the CDR3 ends without its conserved phenylalanine or tryptophan. The limits of the CDR3 on the DNA are not certain, so only TCRdb's listed CDR3 is given. The chain couples TRBV29-1 to TRBJ1-1; the table names TRBD1, a call not compared with the DNA. Germline V gene lookup returns CDR1 SQVTM and CDR2 ANQGSEA. The CDR3 has 11 residues if both end residues are counted. The CDR3 sequence is CSALDRGLIGY.

This chain connects TRBV9 to TRBJ1-4, with D hard to call. This CDR3 comprises 14 residues. CDR1 and CDR2 (germline): SGDLS, YYNGEE. The V end lost 2 bases, the J end lost 8 bases, and 13 bases lay between the germline ends. Here the CDR3 DNA reads TGTGCCAGCAGCGTCGGACTCTTGGGGGAAAAACTGTTTTTT. This sequence encodes CASSVGLLGEKLFF.

J is TRBJ2-5 and V is TRBV6-5; D not certain. The closer fit of TRBJ2-7 to the DNA end suggests the J call may be wrong. The germline CDR1 and CDR2 sequences are MNHEY and SVGAGI. The CDR3 has 13 amino acids. The CDR3 is CASSLERPYEQYF. CDR3 sequence (DNA): TGTGCCAGCAGCCTGGAGAGACCCTACGAGCAGTACTTC.

The chain links TRBV4-2 to TRBJ2-7; D gene unclear. Per germline, CDR1 LGHNA and CDR2 YNFKEQ. The CDR3 is made up of 16 amino acids. Deletions cut 1 base from V and 0 bases from J, with 13 bases between. CDR3 region: CASSQGSRQSSYEQYF. Written as DNA, the CDR3 is TGTGCCAGCAGCCAAGGTTCGAGGCAGAGCTCCTACGAGCAGTACTTC.

This chain connects TRBV12-3 or TRBV12-4 to TRBJ2-5; D remains ambiguous. V lost 0 bases and J lost 4, with 6 bases in between. The CDR3 spans 13 residues. The CDR3 nucleotides are TGTGCCAGCAGTTTAGCCAGAGGAGAGACCCAGTACTTC. This sequence encodes CASSLARGETQYF.

The chain has TRBV4-3 and TRBJ1-1, with D maybe TRBD1 (6 bases). The CDR3 runs 14 residues. Germline CDR1 reads LGHNA; CDR2 reads YSLEER. V lost 3 bases to trimming and J lost 6 bases, with 14 bases between them. The chain's CDR3 is CASSQFRGGAEAFF. DNA for the CDR3: TGCGCCAGCAGCCAGTTTCGCGGGGGCGCTGAAGCTTTCTTT.

This clone was found once. CDR3 nucleotides: TGCGCCAGCAGCTTCTCAGGGTTTCCAGATACGCAGTATTTT. The encoded protein is CASSFSGFPDTQYF. The chain carries TRBV5-1 and TRBJ2-3, with a tentative D call TRBD1 (5 bases). CDR3 length equals 14 residues. V lost 2 bases to trimming and J lost 4 bases, with 11 bases between them. Germline-derived CDR1 and CDR2 are SGHRS and YFSETQ.

The V call is TRBV4-3, the J call TRBJ2-5, with unresolved D. V lost 1 base, J lost 0 bases, and 12 bases lay in between. Looked up from germline, CDR1 is LGHNA and CDR2 is YSLEER. This CDR3 contains 16 residues. In nucleotides, the CDR3 is TGCGCCAGCAGCCAAGGTACCCTATCGTACCAAGAGACCCAGTACTTC. Translated, it gives CASSQGTLSYQETQYF.

This chain joins TRBV7-9 and TRBJ1-1, with unresolved D. Trimming took off 3 bases at V and 6 bases at J, with 8 bases between the two ends. Germline lookup yields CDR1 SEHNR and CDR2 FQNEAQ (reference sequence). There are 12 residues in the CDR3. CDR3 amino acids: CASSFGNAEAFF. The DNA of the CDR3 is TGTGCCAGCAGCTTCGGTAACGCTGAAGCTTTCTTT. Full variable domain (missing parts from reference TRBV7-9 and TRBJ1-1): DTGVSQNPRHKITKRGQNVTFRCDPISEHNRLYWYRQTLGQGPEFLTYFQNEAQLEKSRLLSDRFSAERPKGSFSTLEIQRTEQGDSAMYLCASSFGNAEAFFGQGTRLTVV.

The genes are TRBV6-5 and TRBJ2-5, with 7 bases lining up with TRBD2. The ends lost 2 bases at V and 2 bases at J; junction bases unmatched: 2. Germline V gene sequence: CDR1 MNHEY, CDR2 SVGAGI. The CDR3 runs 14 residues. CDR3 region: CASSYREGQETQYF. CDR3 nucleotides: TGTGCCAGCAGTTACAGGGAGGGGCAAGAGACCCAGTACTTC.